This T cell receptor (beta chain) was documented in a study of STAT5B mutations in CD4+ large granular lymphocyte leukemia. Regarding the study as a whole: TRBV06-family usage was enriched in top patient clones (8/27) versus controls (2/35).

Produced via immunoSEQ multiplex PCR; TCRdb's table is partial and in-frame only. Of some 33,000 clones in the sample, 60% to 80% were seen once. The CDR3 totals 13 residues. V was cut by 1 base and J by 6 bases, with 6 bases left in between. Germline V gene data show CDR1 as MDHEN and CDR2 as SYDVKM. Control samples were healthy donors' buffy coats. Points on this clone: The target antigen is unknown.

The rearrangement links TRBV28 to TRBJ1-4; D is uncertain. The receptor was isolated from a human donor in good health. Sequenced input: CD4+ T cells from blood buffy coats. CDR3 in amino acids: CASSLSGYEKLFF. Here the CDR3 DNA reads TGTGCCAGCAGTTTATCGGGGTATGAAAAACTGTTTTTT.